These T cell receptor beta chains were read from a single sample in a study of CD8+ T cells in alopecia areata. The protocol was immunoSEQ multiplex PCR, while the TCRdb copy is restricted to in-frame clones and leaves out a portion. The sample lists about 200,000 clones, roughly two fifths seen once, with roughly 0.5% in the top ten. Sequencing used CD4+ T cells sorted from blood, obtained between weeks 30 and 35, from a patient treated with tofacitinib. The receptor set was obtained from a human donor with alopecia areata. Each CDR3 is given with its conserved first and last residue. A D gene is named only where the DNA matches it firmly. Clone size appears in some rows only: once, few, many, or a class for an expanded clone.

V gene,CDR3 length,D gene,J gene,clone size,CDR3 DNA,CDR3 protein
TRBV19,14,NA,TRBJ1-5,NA,TGTGCCAGTATCCCCGGGACACAGAATCAGCCCCAGCATTTT,CASIPGTQNQPQHF
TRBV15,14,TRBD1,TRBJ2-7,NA,TGTGCCACCAGCGGAGACAGGGGTTCCTACGAGCAGTACTTC,CATSGDRGSYEQYF
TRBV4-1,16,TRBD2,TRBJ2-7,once,TGCGCCAGCAGCCAAGATCGTCGCGGGAGGGACAACGAGCAGTACTTC,CASSQDRRGRDNEQYF
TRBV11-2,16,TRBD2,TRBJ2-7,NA,TGTGCCAGCAGCTTATATTCTAGCGGGACCCAAAACGAGCAGTACTTC,CASSLYSSGTQNEQYF
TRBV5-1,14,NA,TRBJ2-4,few,TGCGCCAGCAGCTTTACAGGGATCCGAGACATTCAGTACTTC,CASSFTGIRDIQYF
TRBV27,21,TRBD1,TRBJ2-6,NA,TGTGCCAGCAGTTTCGATGGTGGGACAGGGGCCTTGACGGGAGGGGCCAACGTCCTGACTTTC,CASSFDGGTGALTGGANVLTF
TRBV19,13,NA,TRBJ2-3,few,TGTGCCAGTAGTATATCCGGGATGGGGACGCAGTATTTT,CASSISGMGTQYF
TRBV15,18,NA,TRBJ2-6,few,TGTGCCACCAGCAGATATTCTCCGAGGGCAACTCAGGCCAACGTCCTGACTTTC,CATSRYSPRATQANVLTF
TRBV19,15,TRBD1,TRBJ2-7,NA,TGTGCCAGTAGGCCGGGACAGGGAAGGTTCAACGAGCAGTACTTC,CASRPGQGRFNEQYF
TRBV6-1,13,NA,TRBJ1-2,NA,TGTGCCAGCAGTGAACCACCGAACTATGGCTACACCTTC,CASSEPPNYGYTF
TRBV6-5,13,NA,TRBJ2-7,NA,TGTGCCAGCAGTTACGACTCCCGCTACGAGCAGTACTTC,CASSYDSRYEQYF
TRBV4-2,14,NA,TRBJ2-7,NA,TGTGCCAGCAGCCAAGGGCTAGCCCTCTACGAGCAGTACTTC,CASSQGLALYEQYF
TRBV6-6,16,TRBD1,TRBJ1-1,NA,TGTGCCAGCAGCGCCGACTTCCAGGGGGTGAACACTGAAGCTTTCTTT,CASSADFQGVNTEAFF
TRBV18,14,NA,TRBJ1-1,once,TGTGCCAGCTCCTTAACGGGACCCAACACTGAAGCTTTCTTT,CASSLTGPNTEAFF